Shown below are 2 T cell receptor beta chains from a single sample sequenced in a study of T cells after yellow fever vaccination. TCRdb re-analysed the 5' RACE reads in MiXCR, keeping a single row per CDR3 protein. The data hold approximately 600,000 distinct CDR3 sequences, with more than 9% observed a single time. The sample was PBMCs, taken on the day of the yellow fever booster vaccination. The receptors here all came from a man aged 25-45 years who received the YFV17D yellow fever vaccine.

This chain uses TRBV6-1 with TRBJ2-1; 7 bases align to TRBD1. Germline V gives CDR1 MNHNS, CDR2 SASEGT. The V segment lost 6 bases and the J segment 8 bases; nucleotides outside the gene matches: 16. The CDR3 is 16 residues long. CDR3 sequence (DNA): TGTGCCAGCAGGGCCGTGAGGGGGCTTTTTTCGTATGAGCAGTTCTTC. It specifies CASRAVRGLFSYEQFF.

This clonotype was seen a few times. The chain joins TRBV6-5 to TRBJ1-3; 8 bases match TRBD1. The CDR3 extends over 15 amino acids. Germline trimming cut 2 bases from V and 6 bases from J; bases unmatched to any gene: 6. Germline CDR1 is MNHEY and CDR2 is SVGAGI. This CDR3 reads CASSYREQGENTIYF. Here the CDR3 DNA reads TGTGCCAGCAGTTACCGAGAACAGGGGGAAAACACCATATATTTT.